This T cell receptor beta chain originates from a study of spatial heterogeneity in lung cancer. This clonotype came up a few times. As for time point: blood at routine non-recurrence follow-up after resection. Whole RNA, isolated from tumor, nontumor lung or frozen PBMC, was sequenced without prior sorting. A unique molecular identifier was attached to every TCR cDNA molecule. TCRdb redid the calling of the 5' RACE reads with MiXCR, one entry per CDR3 protein. The sample yields roughly 110,000 distinct CDR3 sequences, 10% to 12% seen once. CDR1 and CDR2 from the germline V gene are SEHNR and FQNEAQ (reference sequence). V dropped 1 base and J dropped 5 bases, with 13 bases sitting between them. The CDR3 has 15 residues.

The chain carries TRBV7-9 and TRBJ2-3; D remains unclear. This sequence was found in a female donor with early-stage non-small cell lung cancer. Here the sequenced sample was PBMCs, taken at follow-up. As DNA, the CDR3 is TGTGCCAGCAGCTTAGGCACCGGTTCCCTAGATACGCAGTATTTT. It is translated as CASSLGTGSLDTQYF.